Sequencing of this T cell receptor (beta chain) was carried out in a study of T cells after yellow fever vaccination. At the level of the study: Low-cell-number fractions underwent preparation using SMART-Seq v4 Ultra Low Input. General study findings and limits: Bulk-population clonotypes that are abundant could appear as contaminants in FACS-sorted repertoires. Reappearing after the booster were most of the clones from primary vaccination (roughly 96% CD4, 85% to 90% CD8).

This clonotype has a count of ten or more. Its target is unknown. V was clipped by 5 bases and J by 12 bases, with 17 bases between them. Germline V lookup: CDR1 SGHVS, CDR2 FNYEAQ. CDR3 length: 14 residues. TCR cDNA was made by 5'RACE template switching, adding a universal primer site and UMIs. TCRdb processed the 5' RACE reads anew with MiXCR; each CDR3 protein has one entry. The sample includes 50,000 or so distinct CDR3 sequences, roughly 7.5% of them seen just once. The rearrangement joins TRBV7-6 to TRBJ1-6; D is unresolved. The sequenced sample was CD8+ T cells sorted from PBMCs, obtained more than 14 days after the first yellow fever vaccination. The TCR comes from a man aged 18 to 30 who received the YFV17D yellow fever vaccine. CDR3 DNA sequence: TGTGCCAGCAGCCTAGGACCGGAGGTGAGACCCCTCCACTTT. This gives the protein CASSLGPEVRPLHF. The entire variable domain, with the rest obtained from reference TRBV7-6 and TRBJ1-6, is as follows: GAGVSQSPRYKVTKRGQDVALRCDPISGHVSLYWYRQALGQGPEFLTYFNYEAQQDKSGLPNDRFSAERPEGSISTLTIQRTEQRDSAMYRCASSLGPEVRPLHFGNGTRLTVT.